The sequence of this T cell receptor beta chain was determined in a study of blood T cell repertoires in COVID-19. Cohorts were based on clinical histories the participants reported. This clone has a single count. Assay used: immunoSEQ multiplex PCR; TCRdb lists only in-frame clones, some missing. This sample yields roughly 200,000 clones, of which more than 80% are seen a single time; more than 5.5% belongs to the top ten. The sequenced sample consisted of PBMCs or T cells enriched from blood (not recorded which). This clonotype originated in a man aged 40-49 years who had recovered from COVID-19.

Here the CDR3 DNA reads TGTGCCAGCAGAAACGCCGGGACTAGCGTATACAATGAGCAGTTCTTC. Translated, it gives CASRNAGTSVYNEQFF. The chain carries TRBV28 and TRBJ2-1, with 10 bases matching TRBD2. CDR1 is MDHEN and CDR2 is SYDVKM in the germline V gene. The CDR3 runs 16 residues. With 6 bases clipped from V and 4 bases from J, the junction kept 9 bases outside the gene matches. Based on the CDR3 plus reference TRBV28 and TRBJ2-1, the full variable domain is DVKVTQSSRYLVKRTGEKVFLECVQDMDHENMFWYRQDPGLGLRLIYFSYDVKMKEKGDIPEGYSVSREKKERFSLILESASTNQTSMYLCASRNAGTSVYNEQFFGPGTRLTVL.